The 25 T cell receptor beta chains in this list originate from one sample, sequenced in a study of siplizumab effects on memory and regulatory T cells. Clones were sequenced by immunoSEQ multiplex PCR, and TCRdb holds only the in-frame ones, with some missing. The sample records roughly 93,000 clones, just under 95% being singletons. Material for sequencing was non-Treg CD4+ T cells sorted from blood. The receptors were gathered from a human donor in good health.

The CDR3 is CASGSGSRYIQYF. CDR3 sequence (DNA): TGTGCCAGCGGTAGCGGGAGTCGATACATTCAGTACTTC. The chain recombines TRBV2 with TRBJ2-4, with 9 bases matching TRBD2. The V gene end was trimmed by 8 bases and the J gene end by 8 bases; junction bases not matched to a gene: 7. CDR3 length equals 13 residues. Per the germline V gene, CDR1 is SNHLY and CDR2 is FYNNEI.

The gene calls are TRBV7-6 and TRBJ2-1; 9 bases are a match to TRBD2. The CDR3 loop spans 15 amino acids. The ends lost 4 bases at V and 6 bases at J; junction bases unmatched: 7. Germline V gives CDR1 SGHVS, CDR2 FNYEAQ. The CDR3 DNA sequence: TGTGCCAGCAGCTCCGGGACTAGCCTGGTCAATGAGCAGTTCTTC. It yields the protein CASSSGTSLVNEQFF.

The chain joins TRBV15 to TRBJ2-1; D may be TRBD1 or TRBD2 (5 bases each). CDR1 is LNHNV and CDR2 is YYDKDF in the germline V gene (reference sequence). The CDR3 runs to 15 residues. The V gene lost 1 base and the J gene lost 7 bases, with 14 bases spanning the gap. The CDR3 DNA reads as TGTGCCACCAGCAGAGGTCTCGGGGCTCCGAATGAGCAGTTCTTC. This gives the protein CATSRGLGAPNEQFF.

This sequence joins TRBV6-5 and TRBJ2-7; 10 bases are shared with TRBD2. CDR1 is MNHEY, CDR2 SVGAGI, per germline. The CDR3 totals 14 residues. J lost 2 bases, V lost 8 bases, and 6 bases had no gene match. DNA for the CDR3: TGTGCCAGCCGTCGGACTAGCGGACCCTACGAGCAGTACTTC. It yields the protein CASRRTSGPYEQYF.

The V gene is TRBV9, the J gene TRBJ1-4; D is unresolved. V dropped 4 bases and J dropped 1 base, with 11 bases sitting between them. CDR1 and CDR2 from the germline V gene are SGDLS and YYNGEE. The CDR3 is made up of 15 amino acids. The CDR3 loop reads CASSPDGQTNEKLFF. CDR3 in DNA: TGTGCCAGCAGCCCCGACGGGCAAACTAATGAAAAACTGTTTTTT.

The genes are TRBV7-9 and TRBJ1-6; tentative D call: TRBD1 (5 bases). The germline V gene encodes CDR1 SEHNR and CDR2 FQNEAQ (reference sequence). Deletions cut 5 bases from V and 6 bases from J, with 20 bases between. There are 17 residues in the CDR3. The CDR3 DNA reads as TGTGCCAGCAGCGCCTCGGACATTCGCGGGGGTAATTCACCCCTCCACTTT. This translates into CASSASDIRGGNSPLHF. The full variable domain, completed using reference TRBV7-9 and TRBJ1-6, is DTGVSQNPRHKITKRGQNVTFRCDPISEHNRLYWYRQTLGQGPEFLTYFQNEAQLEKSRLLSDRFSAERPKGSFSTLEIQRTEQGDSAMYLCASSASDIRGGNSPLHFGNGTRLTVT.

The V call is TRBV4-1, the J call TRBJ2-7, with 8 bases aligning to TRBD1. The germline gives CDR1 MGHRA, CDR2 YSYEKL. The CDR3 is made up of 16 amino acids. V lost 1 base, J lost 2 bases, and 7 bases stayed unmatched. CDR3 region: CASSQASRTGTYEQYF. The CDR3 nucleotides read TGCGCCAGCAGCCAAGCTTCCCGGACAGGGACCTACGAGCAGTACTTC.

J is TRBJ1-1 and V is TRBV9, with TRBD1 as a possible D gene (5 bases). Looked up from germline, CDR1 is SGDLS and CDR2 is YYNGEE. The ends were cut back, 4 bases at V and 4 bases at J, with 17 bases in the middle. There are 15 residues in the CDR3. The CDR3 here is CASSSQTSGPTEAFF. The CDR3 DNA reads as TGTGCCAGCAGCTCACAAACTTCAGGGCCCACTGAAGCTTTCTTT.

The chain employs TRBV30 and TRBJ1-6; D remains ambiguous. The CDR3 extends over 14 amino acids. Germline assignment: CDR1 GTSNPN and CDR2 SVGIG (reference sequence). Trimming removed 0 bases from V and 16 bases from J, with 19 bases in between. The CDR3 DNA reads as TGTGCCTGGAGTGTAATCCCGGTCCGTCCGGAACTCCACTTT. It translates to CAWSVIPVRPELHF.

The V call is TRBV12-5, the J call TRBJ1-4; D perhaps matches TRBD1 (6 bases). Per germline, CDR1 LGHNT and CDR2 FRNRAP. Trimming shortened V by 1 base and J by 8 bases, and 11 bases separated the two germline ends. This CDR3 is built from 14 residues. CDR3 loop: CASGLAQGSEKLFF. CDR3 coding DNA: TGTGCTAGTGGTTTGGCCCAGGGGAGCGAAAAACTGTTTTTT.

V and J are TRBV20-1 and TRBJ2-3; no firm D call. The CDR3 totals 11 residues. Trimming removed 3 bases from V and 6 bases from J, with 7 bases in between. Germline V gene sequence: CDR1 DFQATT, CDR2 SNEGSKA (reference sequence). CDR3 in DNA: TGCAGTGCTAGTATTCCGGATACGCAGTATTTT. It codes for CSASIPDTQYF.

The chain links TRBV18 to TRBJ2-5, with TRBD1 matching over 7 bases. The CDR3 is 14 amino acids. Germline CDR1 KGHSH, CDR2 LQKENI. The V and J ends lost 2 bases and 5 bases, in that order; junction bases with no gene match: 5. As DNA, the CDR3 is TGTGCCAGCTCACCAAGCTTACAGGGGGAGACCCAGTACTTC. Translation gives CASSPSLQGETQYF.

This chain links TRBV5-5 with TRBJ1-5; 7 bases match TRBD1. The V gene end was trimmed by 4 bases and the J gene end by 1 base; junction bases not matched to a gene: 5. This CDR3 is 15 amino acids long. Per the germline V gene, CDR1 is SGHKS and CDR2 is YYEKEE (reference sequence). CDR3 DNA: TGTGCCAGCAGCCCAGGGGGTCTCAGCAATCAGCCCCAGCATTTT. Translation gives CASSPGGLSNQPQHF.

The J gene is TRBJ1-1, the V gene TRBV11-2; possibly TRBD1 for D (5 bases). The CDR3 loop spans 15 amino acids. Looked up from germline, CDR1 is SGHAT and CDR2 is FQNNGV. V was shortened by 1 base and J by 4 bases, with 13 bases between the two germline ends. CDR3 DNA: TGTGCCAGCAGCTTAGGGGTAGGGAGGGGCACTGAAGCTTTCTTT. This codes for CASSLGVGRGTEAFF. Full variable domain (outside the CDR3, taken from reference TRBV11-2 and TRBJ1-1): EAGVAQSPRYKIIEKRQSVAFWCNPISGHATLYWYQQILGQGPKLLIQFQNNGVVDDSQLPKDRFSAERLKGVDSTLKIQPAKLEDSAVYLCASSLGVGRGTEAFFGQGTRLTVV.

V and J are TRBV7-9 and TRBJ1-2; unclear D gene. The germline V gene has CDR1 SEHNR and CDR2 FQNEAQ (reference sequence). The CDR3 contains 13 residues. V lost 1 base and J 8 bases, leaving 11 bases between the germline ends. The CDR3, as DNA: TGTGCCAGCAGCTTAGAGACAAGTGCCGGCTACACCTTC. Translation gives CASSLETSAGYTF. The variable domain in full, completed from reference TRBV7-9 and TRBJ1-2, reads DTGVSQNPRHKITKRGQNVTFRCDPISEHNRLYWYRQTLGQGPEFLTYFQNEAQLEKSRLLSDRFSAERPKGSFSTLEIQRTEQGDSAMYLCASSLETSAGYTFGSGTRLTVV.

A single count supports this clone. CDR3: CASSLFGGNTEAFF. The CDR3 bases are TGTGCCAGCAGCTTGTTTGGAGGGAACACTGAAGCTTTCTTT. The V gene is TRBV11-2, the J gene TRBJ1-1; D is unresolved. The V gene lost 3 bases and the J gene lost 1 base, with 9 bases spanning the gap. Germline V gene data show CDR1 as SGHAT and CDR2 as FQNNGV. The CDR3 totals 14 residues.

The V and J genes are TRBV7-2 and TRBJ2-2, with D perhaps matching TRBD1 (5 bases). V shed 5 bases and J shed 6 bases, with 22 bases lying between them. This CDR3 spans 17 amino acids. The germline gives CDR1 SGHTA, CDR2 FQGNSA. The CDR3 DNA sequence: TGTGCCAGCAGCAAAAGGGGTGGCGGCTTGAGTGCCGGGGAGCTGTTTTTT. It codes for CASSKRGGGLSAGELFF.

The gene calls are TRBV7-8 and TRBJ1-5; TRBD1 agrees at 9 bases. Germline V lookup: CDR1 SGHVS, CDR2 FQNEAQ. V dropped 4 bases and J dropped 7; count of bases not matched to a gene: 11. This CDR3 has 16 residues. CDR3 DNA: TGTGCCAGCAGCTACGAAACAGGGGGCGTCAGGCAGCCCCAGCATTTT. Translating it yields CASSYETGGVRQPQHF.

The rearrangement links TRBV6-1 to TRBJ2-7; no clear D. Trimming cost V 0 bases and J 3 bases, with 12 bases left between them. Germline values: CDR1 MNHNS, CDR2 SASEGT. The CDR3 is 15 residues long. DNA of the CDR3: TGTGCCAGCAGTGAAGCCATTCAGGCCGGCTACGAGCAGTACTTC. It specifies CASSEAIQAGYEQYF.

The rearrangement links TRBV6-6 to TRBJ1-5, with D perhaps matching TRBD1 (5 bases). CDR1 and CDR2 from the germline V gene are MNHNY and SVGAGI (reference sequence). V lost 5 bases and J lost 6, with 8 bases in between. This CDR3 comprises 12 residues. CDR3 in DNA: TGTGCCAGCAGTCAGGGAATTCAGCCCCAGCATTTT. Its protein is CASSQGIQPQHF.

The CDR3 coding sequence is TGTGCCAGCAGCTGGGGCGGGAGGTCCTACAATGAGCAGTTCTTC. Protein product: CASSWGGRSYNEQFF. The V and J genes are TRBV5-6 and TRBJ2-1; TRBD2 matches at 8 bases. This CDR3 is built from 15 residues. Germline trimming cut 3 bases from V and 1 base from J; bases unmatched to any gene: 3. Germline loops: CDR1 SGHDT, CDR2 YYEEEE.

The chain employs TRBV19 and TRBJ1-1, with 7 bases lining up with TRBD1. V lost 5 bases to trimming and J lost 0 bases; unmatched junction nucleotides: 6. Germline CDR1 and CDR2: LNHDA and SQIVND (reference sequence). This CDR3 has 15 residues. Here the CDR3 DNA reads TGTGCCAGTAGTCCTCAGGGGGGGCTGAACACTGAAGCTTTCTTT. Translating gives CASSPQGGLNTEAFF.

The J gene is TRBJ2-1, the V gene TRBV15, with 9 nucleotides matching TRBD2. The germline V gene encodes CDR1 LNHNV and CDR2 YYDKDF (reference sequence). This CDR3 is built from 19 residues. V lost 3 bases, J lost 1 base, and 13 bases stayed unmatched. The CDR3 loop reads CATSRGSGSGRESYNEQFF. The CDR3 DNA is TGTGCCACCAGCAGGGGGTCCGGTAGCGGGAGAGAATCCTACAATGAGCAGTTCTTC.

On this clone: Other DNA sequences in this specimen translate into the identical CDR3. CDR3 nucleotide sequence: TGTGCCAGCAGTCCGAGGACGGCTAGCAATCAGCCCCAGCATTTT. Translating gives CASSPRTASNQPQHF. The J gene is TRBJ1-5, the V gene TRBV27; D gene uncertain. The germline gives CDR1 MNHEY, CDR2 SMNVEV (reference sequence). Trimming removed 5 bases at V and 0 bases at J, with 11 bases between. This CDR3 comprises 15 residues.

The V call is TRBV18, the J call TRBJ1-5; TRBD1 might be the D (6 bases). The germline V gene encodes CDR1 KGHSH and CDR2 LQKENI. V was shortened by 2 bases and J by 6 bases, with 14 bases between the two germline ends. This CDR3 is built from 15 residues. CDR3 in DNA: TGTGCCAGCTCACCAAGTCAGGGGATCGGTCAGCCCCAGCATTTT. This gives the protein CASSPSQGIGQPQHF.